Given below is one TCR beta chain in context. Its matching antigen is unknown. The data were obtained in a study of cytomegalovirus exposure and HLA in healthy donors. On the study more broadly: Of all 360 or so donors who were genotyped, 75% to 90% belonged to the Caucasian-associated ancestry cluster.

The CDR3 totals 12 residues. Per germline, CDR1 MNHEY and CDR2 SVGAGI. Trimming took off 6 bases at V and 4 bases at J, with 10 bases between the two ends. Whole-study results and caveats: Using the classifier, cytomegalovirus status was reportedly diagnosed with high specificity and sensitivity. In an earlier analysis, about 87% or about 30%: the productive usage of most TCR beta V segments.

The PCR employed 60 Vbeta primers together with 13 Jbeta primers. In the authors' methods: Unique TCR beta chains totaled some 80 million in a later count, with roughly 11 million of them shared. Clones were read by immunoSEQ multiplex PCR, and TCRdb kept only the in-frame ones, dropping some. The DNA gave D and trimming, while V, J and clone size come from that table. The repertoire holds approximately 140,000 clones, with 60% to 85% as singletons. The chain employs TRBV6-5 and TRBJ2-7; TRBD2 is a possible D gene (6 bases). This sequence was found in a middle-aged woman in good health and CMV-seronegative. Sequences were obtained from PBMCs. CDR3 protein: CASSPAGYEQYF. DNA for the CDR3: TGTGCCAGCAGCCCCGCGGGATACGAGCAGTACTTC.